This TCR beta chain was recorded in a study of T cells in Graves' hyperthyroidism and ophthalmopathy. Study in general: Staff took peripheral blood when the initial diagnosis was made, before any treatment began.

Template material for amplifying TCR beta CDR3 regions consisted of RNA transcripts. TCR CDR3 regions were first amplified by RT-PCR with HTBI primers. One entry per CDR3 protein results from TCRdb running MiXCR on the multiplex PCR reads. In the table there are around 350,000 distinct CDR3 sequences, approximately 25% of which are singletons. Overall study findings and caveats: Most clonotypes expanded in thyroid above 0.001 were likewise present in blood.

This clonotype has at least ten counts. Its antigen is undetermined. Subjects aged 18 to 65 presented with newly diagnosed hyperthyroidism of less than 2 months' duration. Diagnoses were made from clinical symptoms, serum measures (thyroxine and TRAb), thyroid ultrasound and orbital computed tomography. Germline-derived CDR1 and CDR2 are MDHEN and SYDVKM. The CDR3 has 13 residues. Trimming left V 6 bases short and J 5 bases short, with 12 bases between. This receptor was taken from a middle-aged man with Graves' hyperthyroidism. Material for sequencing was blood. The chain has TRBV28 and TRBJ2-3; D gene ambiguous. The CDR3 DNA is TGTGCCAGCAGACCCCTGTTGGGAGATACGCAGTATTTT. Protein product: CASRPLLGDTQYF.